This T cell receptor beta chain emerged from a study of long-term antiretroviral therapy in people with HIV. Every HIV-positive participant received treatment in the United States. The samples, holding about 1-11 million cryopreserved PBMC, were thawed before DNA extraction was carried out. Trimming removed 4 bases at V and 4 bases at J, with 17 bases between. The germline gives CDR1 SEHNR, CDR2 FQNEAQ (reference sequence). CDR3 size: 15 residues. Version v3.0 of the immunoSEQ assay ran at survey level. About 35,000-50,000 T-cell genomes per sample were the sequencing target. The assay was immunoSEQ multiplex PCR, and TCRdb's table has in-frame clones only and misses some. Of about 20,000 clones listed, approximately 90% were seen once; the top ten hold 9.2%.

The chain couples TRBV7-9 to TRBJ2-7; D perhaps matches TRBD1 (6 bases). The input for sequencing was unsorted PBMCs, taken 4.4 years before starting antiretroviral therapy. This TCR derives from a woman in her thirties with HIV. CDR3 sequence (DNA): TGTGCCAGCAGCTCGTTTTCGGCAGGGGCTTACGAGCAGTACTTC. It encodes CASSSFSAGAYEQYF.